Reported below is one T cell receptor beta chain. The data belong to a study of blood T cells in healthy people across ages. Background on the study: About one barcoded TCR beta cDNA was captured per two T cells.

The authors ran a second PCR of about 7 to 12 cycles using a sample-barcoded 5' primer and a J-beta primer mix. Each sample yielded at least 3 million CDR3-containing paired-end reads. TCRdb ran MiXCR on the 5' RACE reads and lists one entry per CDR3 protein. The table includes more than 1,000,000 distinct CDR3 sequences, approximately 26% detected once. The germline gives CDR1 SGHTA, CDR2 FQGNSA. CDR3 length equals 13 residues. Trimming removed 8 bases from V and 8 bases from J, with 15 bases in between. This sample was also put to use in a study of T cells of mothers and their children. That source adds: Thymic selection molds TCR recombination products alike in related and unrelated pairs.

The genes are TRBV7-2 and TRBJ1-4; weak D call: TRBD1 (5 bases). The TCR sequence derives from a girl aged 2 to 9 in good health. Material for sequencing was blood. As DNA, the CDR3 is TGTGCCAGCCGCTCAGGGAATAAGGAAAAACTGTTTTTT. It specifies CASRSGNKEKLFF. Complete variable domain (other parts from reference TRBV7-2 and TRBJ1-4): GAGVSQSPSNKVTEKGKDVELRCDPISGHTALYWYRQSLGQGLEFLIYFQGNSAPDKSGLPSDRFSAERTGGSVSTLTIQRTQQEDSAVYLCASRSGNKEKLFFGSGTQLSVL.